This TCR beta chain was captured in a study of T cells in Graves' hyperthyroidism and ophthalmopathy. Study findings and constraints: Ophthalmopathy got predicted by the model a median about six months before its onset.

Concerning this clonotype itself: What it binds is unknown.

The investigators amplified TCR beta CDR3 regions from RNA transcripts. The study used the HTBI primer set for a first-round RT-PCR of the TCR CDR3. Using its own MiXCR run on the multiplex PCR reads, TCRdb lists one record per CDR3 protein. Among 500,000 to 750,000 distinct CDR3 sequences listed, approximately 15% were seen once. Uncontrolled infection, other autoimmune disease, pregnancy or lactation disqualified patients from enrolment. Clinical symptoms, serum thyroxine and TRAb, thyroid ultrasound and orbital computed tomography together formed the diagnostic basis. Isolation of PBMCs was performed on around 10 ml fresh peripheral blood. This TCR was sampled from a woman aged 18 to 35 with Graves' ophthalmopathy. The sequenced sample was blood.

The CDR3 nucleotides read TGTGCCACCAGTGAACATAACCTTCAGGGAGGGAACTATGGCTACACCTTC. The encoded protein is CATSEHNLQGGNYGYTF. This chain uses TRBV24-1 with TRBJ1-2; D is perhaps TRBD1 (5 bases). V was pared by 4 bases and J by 2 bases, with 19 bases between. The CDR3 length is 17 residues. The germline V gene has CDR1 KGHDR and CDR2 SFDVKD.